This TCR beta chain is drawn from a study of cytomegalovirus exposure and HLA in healthy donors. General study results and limits: Investigators reported 150 to 200 TCR beta chains as tied to cytomegalovirus. Across donors, most TCRs were seen rarely, yet some public ones were widespread.

Assay used: immunoSEQ multiplex PCR; TCRdb lists only in-frame clones, some missing. The sample has about 130,000 clones, approximately 94% seen once; the top ten hold 1% to 1.5%. This CDR3 has 14 residues. Germline lookup yields CDR1 SNHLY and CDR2 FYNNEI. Trimming took 9 bases from V and 3 from J; bases not matched to a gene: 10. Comment on this clone: Its antigen is unidentified.

The donors were members of the roughly 120-subject validation cohort (separate from the approximately 670-subject first cohort). J is TRBJ1-1 and V is TRBV2, with 7 positions matching TRBD1. This clonotype was obtained from a woman younger than 35 in good health and CMV-seronegative. The sample comprised PBMCs. The CDR3 region has the DNA TGTGCCAGGGACAGACAGGGAAGGGACACTGAAGCTTTCTTT. Translated, it gives CARDRQGRDTEAFF.